These 5 T cell receptor beta chains came from one sample sequenced in a study (dated by TCRdb to 2015 to 2016). Library preparation was by RT-PCR. Data came from an Illumina MiSeq. In-frame beta chains were kept once TCRdb had trimmed the public reads at Q25 with fastp and called clones with MiXCR. Each entry merges the rows of one CDR3 protein and shows their most common DNA and genes. Recorded for this sample are around 700,000 distinct CDR3 sequences; approximately 15% of them occurred a single time. The ten largest clones represent around 3.3% of the sample. The sample consisted of memory CD4+ T cells from blood. The receptor set was obtained from a female donor in good health, serving as a healthy control.

This clonotype was counted between two and nine times. This chain uses TRBV6-2 or TRBV6-3 with TRBJ2-7, with TRBD1 as a possible D gene (6 bases). Trimming stripped 2 bases from V and 5 bases from J, with 13 bases between. CDR1 is MNHEY and CDR2 is SVGEGT in the germline V gene. The CDR3 is made up of 14 amino acids. In DNA, the CDR3 is TGTGCCAGCAGTTACCTCGAAGGGACAAACGAGCAGTACTTC. Protein: CASSYLEGTNEQYF.

The chain uses TRBV15 and TRBJ1-3, with D unresolved. This CDR3 has 16 amino acids. Per the germline V gene, CDR1 is LNHNV and CDR2 is YYDKDF (reference sequence). With 2 bases removed from V and 2 bases from J, the gap between germline ends came to 13 bases. CDR3 amino acids: CATSRSPPGTGNTIYF. The CDR3 region has the DNA TGTGCCACCAGCAGATCCCCCCCGGGAACTGGAAACACCATATATTTT.

This clonotype was counted at least ten times. V usage is TRBV4-1 and J usage is TRBJ2-5, with D unclear. Germline CDR1 is MGHRA and CDR2 is YSYEKL. CDR3 length: 16 residues. V was clipped by 0 bases and J by 5 bases, with 16 bases between them. CDR3 protein: CASSQEGFATPETQYF. In DNA, the CDR3 is TGCGCCAGCAGCCAAGAGGGTTTTGCGACACCGGAGACCCAGTACTTC.

This clonotype was picked up a small number of times. V gene TRBV7-3 combines with J gene TRBJ2-3, with 8 bases aligning to TRBD2. Germline assignment: CDR1 SGHTA and CDR2 FQGTGA. This CDR3 has 17 residues. V trimming: 1 base; J trimming: 1 base; junction bases outside the gene matches: 7. CDR3 loop: CASSLKSGAGGTDTQYF. The CDR3 region has the DNA TGTGCCAGCAGCTTAAAGTCTGGAGCGGGGGGCACAGATACGCAGTATTTT.

There are many counts of this clonotype. The gene calls are TRBV5-1 and TRBJ2-3, with TRBD1 matching 10 bases. The CDR3 has 12 amino acids. The junction had 7 bases not matched to a gene; V was cut back by 7 bases and J by 11 bases. Germline loops: CDR1 SGHRS, CDR2 YFSETQ. The CDR3, as DNA: TGCGCCAGCCGGACCGGGACAGGGGAGCAGTATTTT. The encoded protein is CASRTGTGEQYF.